The TCR beta chain described here comes from a study of cytomegalovirus exposure and HLA in healthy donors. It was the roughly 130-subject validation cohort, separate from the approximately 690-subject first cohort, to which the donors belonged. Libraries were prepared by immunoSEQ multiplex PCR; TCRdb keeps only in-frame clonotypes and omits some of them. The sample contains 200,000 or so clones, just over 85% of which appear only once. As for this clone: Its antigen remains unidentified.

The CDR3 loop spans 15 amino acids. Trimming took 1 base from V and 3 from J, leaving 10 bases between them. Germline CDR1 and CDR2: SEHNR and FQNEAQ (reference sequence). Study observations and caveats: Most observed TCR sequences were rare, whereas some public TCRs were detected in many donors.

The clonotype originates from a woman aged 18-29 years in good health and CMV-seronegative. The specimen sequenced was PBMCs. This sequence joins TRBV7-9 and TRBJ2-4; D ambiguous. The CDR3, as DNA: TGTGCCAGCAGCTTAGTGTCTATGAGCAAAAACATTCAGTACTTC. Amino acids: CASSLVSMSKNIQYF.